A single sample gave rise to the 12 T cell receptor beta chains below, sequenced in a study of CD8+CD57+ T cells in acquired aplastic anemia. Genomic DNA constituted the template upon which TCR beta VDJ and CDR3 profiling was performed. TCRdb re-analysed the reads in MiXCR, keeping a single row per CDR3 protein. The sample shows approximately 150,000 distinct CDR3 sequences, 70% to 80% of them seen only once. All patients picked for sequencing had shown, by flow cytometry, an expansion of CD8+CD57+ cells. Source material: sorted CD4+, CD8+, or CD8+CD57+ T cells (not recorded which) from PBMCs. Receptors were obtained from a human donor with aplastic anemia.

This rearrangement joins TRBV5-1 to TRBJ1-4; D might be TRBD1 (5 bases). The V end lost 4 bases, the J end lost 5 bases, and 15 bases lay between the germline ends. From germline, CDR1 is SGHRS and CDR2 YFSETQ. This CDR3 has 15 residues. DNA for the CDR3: TGCGCCAGCAGCCCTTCGACAGACCCGAATGAAAAACTGTTTTTT. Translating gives CASSPSTDPNEKLFF.

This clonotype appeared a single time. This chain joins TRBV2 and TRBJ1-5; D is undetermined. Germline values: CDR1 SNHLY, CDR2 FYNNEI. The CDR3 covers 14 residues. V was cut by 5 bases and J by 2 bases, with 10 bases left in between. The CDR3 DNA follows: TGTGCCAGCAGTAGGCCATTTCGCAATCAGCCCCAGCATTTT. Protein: CASSRPFRNQPQHF.

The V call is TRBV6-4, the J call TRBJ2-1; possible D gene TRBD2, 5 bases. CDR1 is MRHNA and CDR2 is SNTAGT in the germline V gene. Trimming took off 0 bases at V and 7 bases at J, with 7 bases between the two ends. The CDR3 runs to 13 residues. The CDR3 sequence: CASSDSSENEQFF. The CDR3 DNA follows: TGTGCCAGCAGTGACTCTAGCGAGAATGAGCAGTTCTTC.

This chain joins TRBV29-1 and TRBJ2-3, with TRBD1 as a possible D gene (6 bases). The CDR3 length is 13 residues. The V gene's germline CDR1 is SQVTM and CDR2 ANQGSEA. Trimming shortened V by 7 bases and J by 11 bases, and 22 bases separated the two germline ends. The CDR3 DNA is TGCAGCGGGGGGAAGGGGGAGTCCTACAGGCAGTATTTT. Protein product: CSGGKGESYRQYF.

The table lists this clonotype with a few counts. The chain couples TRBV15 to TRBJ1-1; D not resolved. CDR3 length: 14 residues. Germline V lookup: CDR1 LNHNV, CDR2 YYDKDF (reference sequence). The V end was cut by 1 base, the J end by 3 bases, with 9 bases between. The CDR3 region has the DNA TGTGCCACCAGCAGAGGCGGACTGGACACTGAAGCTTTCTTT. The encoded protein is CATSRGGLDTEAFF.

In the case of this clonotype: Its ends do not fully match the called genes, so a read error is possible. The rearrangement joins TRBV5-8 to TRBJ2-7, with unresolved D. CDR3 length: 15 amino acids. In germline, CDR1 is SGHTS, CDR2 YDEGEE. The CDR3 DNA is TGCGCCAGCAGCTTGGGGTCCAGTCGGGCCAACGAGCAGTACTTC. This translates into CASSLGSSRANEQYF.

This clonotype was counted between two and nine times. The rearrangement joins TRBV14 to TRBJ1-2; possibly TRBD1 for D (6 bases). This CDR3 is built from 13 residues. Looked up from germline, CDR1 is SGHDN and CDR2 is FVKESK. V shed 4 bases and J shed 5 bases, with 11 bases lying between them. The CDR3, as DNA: TGTGCCAGCAGCCTGCAGGGGACTTATGGCTACACCTTC. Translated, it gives CASSLQGTYGYTF.

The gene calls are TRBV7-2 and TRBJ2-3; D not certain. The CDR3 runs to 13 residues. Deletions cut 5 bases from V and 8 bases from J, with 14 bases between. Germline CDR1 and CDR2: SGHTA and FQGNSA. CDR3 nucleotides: TGTGCCAGCAGCCCCTCCAAGGTCGCTACGCAGTATTTT. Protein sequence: CASSPSKVATQYF.

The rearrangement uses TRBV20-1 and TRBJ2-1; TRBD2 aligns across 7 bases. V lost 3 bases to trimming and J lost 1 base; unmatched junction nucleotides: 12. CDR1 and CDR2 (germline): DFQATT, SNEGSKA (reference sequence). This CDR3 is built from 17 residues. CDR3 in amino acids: CSARSPLAAGSYNEQFF. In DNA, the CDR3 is TGCAGTGCTAGGTCTCCTCTAGCAGCGGGGTCCTACAATGAGCAGTTCTTC.

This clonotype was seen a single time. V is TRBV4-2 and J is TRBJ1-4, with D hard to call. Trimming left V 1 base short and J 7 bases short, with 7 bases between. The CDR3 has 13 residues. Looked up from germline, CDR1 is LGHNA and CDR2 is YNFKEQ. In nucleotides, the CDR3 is TGTGCCAGCAGCCAAGTTGAGGGTGAAAAACTGTTTTTT. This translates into CASSQVEGEKLFF.

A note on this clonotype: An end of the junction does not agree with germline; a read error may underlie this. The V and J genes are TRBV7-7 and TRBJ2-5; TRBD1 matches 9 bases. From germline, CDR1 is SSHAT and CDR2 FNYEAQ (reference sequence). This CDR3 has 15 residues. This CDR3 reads CASSSVQGAQETQYF. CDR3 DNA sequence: TGTGCTAGCAGCTCCGTACAGGGGGCTCAAGAGACCCAGTACTTC.

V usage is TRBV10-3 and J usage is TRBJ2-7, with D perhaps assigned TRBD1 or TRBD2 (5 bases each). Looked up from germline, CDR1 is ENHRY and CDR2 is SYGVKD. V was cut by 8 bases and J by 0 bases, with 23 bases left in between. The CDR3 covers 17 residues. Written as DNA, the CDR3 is TGTGCCATCTATGGGCAGGGCCCTAGGAGCGGCTCCTACGAGCAGTACTTC. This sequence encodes CAIYGQGPRSGSYEQYF.